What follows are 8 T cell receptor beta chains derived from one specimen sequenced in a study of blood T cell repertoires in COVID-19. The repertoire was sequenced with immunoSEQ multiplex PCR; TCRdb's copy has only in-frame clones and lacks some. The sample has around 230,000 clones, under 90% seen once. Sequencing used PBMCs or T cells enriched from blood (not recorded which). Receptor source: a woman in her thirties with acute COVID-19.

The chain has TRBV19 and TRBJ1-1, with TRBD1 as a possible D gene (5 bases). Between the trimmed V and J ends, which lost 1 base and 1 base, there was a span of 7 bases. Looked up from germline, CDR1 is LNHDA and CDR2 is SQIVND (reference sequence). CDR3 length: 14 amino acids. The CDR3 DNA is TGTGCCAGTAGTATAGGCAGGGAGAACACTGAAGCTTTCTTT. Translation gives CASSIGRENTEAFF.

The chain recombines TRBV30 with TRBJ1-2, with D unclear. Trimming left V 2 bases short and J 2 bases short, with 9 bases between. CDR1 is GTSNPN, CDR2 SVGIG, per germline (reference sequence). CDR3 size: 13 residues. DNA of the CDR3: TGTGCCTGGAGTACCACAGAGAACTATGGCTACACCTTC. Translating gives CAWSTTENYGYTF.

CDR3 residues: CASSPPGGGADTQYF. The CDR3 bases are TGTGCCAGCAGCCCTCCTGGCGGAGGGGCCGATACGCAGTATTTT. V and J are TRBV7-3 and TRBJ2-3; D perhaps matches TRBD2 (6 bases). This CDR3 region has 15 residues. The ends were cut back, 5 bases at V and 6 bases at J, with 18 bases in the middle. CDR1 and CDR2 from the germline V gene are SGHTA and FQGTGA.

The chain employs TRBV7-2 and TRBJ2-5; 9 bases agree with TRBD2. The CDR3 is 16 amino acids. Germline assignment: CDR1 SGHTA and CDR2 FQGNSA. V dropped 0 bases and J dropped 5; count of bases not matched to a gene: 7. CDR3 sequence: CASSLAVSGGPETQYF. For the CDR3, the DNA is TGTGCCAGCAGCTTAGCGGTCAGCGGGGGGCCGGAGACCCAGTACTTC.

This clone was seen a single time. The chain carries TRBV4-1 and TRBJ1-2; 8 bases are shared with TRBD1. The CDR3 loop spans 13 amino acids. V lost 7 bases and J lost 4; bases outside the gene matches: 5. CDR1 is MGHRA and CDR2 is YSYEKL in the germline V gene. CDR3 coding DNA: TGCGCCAGCACCCCAGGGGGCTCCTATGGCTACACCTTC. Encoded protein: CASTPGGSYGYTF.

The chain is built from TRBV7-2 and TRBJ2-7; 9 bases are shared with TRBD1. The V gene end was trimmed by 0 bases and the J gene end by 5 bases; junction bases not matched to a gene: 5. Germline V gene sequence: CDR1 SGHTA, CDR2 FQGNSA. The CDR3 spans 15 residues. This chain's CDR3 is CASSLARDRVHEQYF. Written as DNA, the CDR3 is TGTGCCAGCAGCTTAGCCCGGGACAGGGTCCACGAGCAGTACTTC.

The CDR3 DNA is TGTGCCAGCAGCGGAGCAGGGGCCGCTGGAAACACCATATATTTT. Residues: CASSGAGAAGNTIYF. The chain links TRBV5-6 to TRBJ1-3, with D perhaps matching TRBD1 (6 bases). The CDR3 totals 15 residues. Trimming removed 4 bases from V and 2 bases from J, with 13 bases in between. Looked up from germline, CDR1 is SGHDT and CDR2 is YYEEEE.

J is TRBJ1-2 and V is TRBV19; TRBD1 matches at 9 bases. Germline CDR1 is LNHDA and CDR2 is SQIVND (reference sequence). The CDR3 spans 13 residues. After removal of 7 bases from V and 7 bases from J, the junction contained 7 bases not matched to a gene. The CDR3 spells CASTRDRVSGYTF. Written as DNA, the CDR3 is TGTGCCAGTACCCGGGACAGGGTCAGTGGCTACACCTTC.